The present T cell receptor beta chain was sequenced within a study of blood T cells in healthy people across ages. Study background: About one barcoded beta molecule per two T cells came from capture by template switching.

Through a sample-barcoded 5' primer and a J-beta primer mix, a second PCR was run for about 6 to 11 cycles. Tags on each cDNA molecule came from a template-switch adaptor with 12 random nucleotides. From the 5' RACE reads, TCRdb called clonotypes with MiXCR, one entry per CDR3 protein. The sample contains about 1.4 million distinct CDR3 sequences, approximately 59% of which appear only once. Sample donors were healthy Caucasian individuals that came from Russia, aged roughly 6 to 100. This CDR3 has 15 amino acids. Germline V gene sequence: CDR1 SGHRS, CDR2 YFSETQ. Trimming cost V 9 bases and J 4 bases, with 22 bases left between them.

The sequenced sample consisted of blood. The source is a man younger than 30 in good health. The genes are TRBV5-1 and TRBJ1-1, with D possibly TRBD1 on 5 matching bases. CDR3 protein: CATAALYQGTTEAFF. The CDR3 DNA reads TGCGCCACAGCAGCTTTATATCAGGGCACCACTGAAGCTTTCTTT.